Sequencing of this T cell receptor beta chain was carried out in a study of blood T cells in healthy people across ages. In the study overall: About one barcoded TCR beta cDNA was captured per two T cells. Study-wide results and caveats: Among long-lived donors, naive CD4+ cells were more numerous and diversity higher than in aged donors. Conclusively comparing naive with antigen-experienced cells was impossible with unsorted PBMCs.

In germline, CDR1 is SGHTA, CDR2 FQGNSA. The CDR3 is made up of 16 amino acids. Trimming at V came to 5 bases and at J to 2 bases, leaving 10 bases not matched to a gene. Notes on this clonotype: The antigen is unknown.

The second PCR ran roughly 6 to 11 cycles with a sample-barcoded 5' primer and J-beta primers. MiXCR was run by TCRdb on the 5' RACE reads, yielding one entry per CDR3 protein. The sample comprises 600,000 to 850,000 distinct CDR3 sequences, around 40% of which are singletons, and roughly 19% rests with the top ten. The V and J genes are TRBV7-2 and TRBJ2-3; 7 positions match TRBD1. The sample taken for sequencing was blood. The TCR sequence derives from a woman aged 55-75 years in good health. The CDR3 loop reads CASSPNGRGNTDTQYF. The CDR3 coding sequence is TGTGCCAGCAGCCCCAACGGCAGGGGGAACACAGATACGCAGTATTTT.